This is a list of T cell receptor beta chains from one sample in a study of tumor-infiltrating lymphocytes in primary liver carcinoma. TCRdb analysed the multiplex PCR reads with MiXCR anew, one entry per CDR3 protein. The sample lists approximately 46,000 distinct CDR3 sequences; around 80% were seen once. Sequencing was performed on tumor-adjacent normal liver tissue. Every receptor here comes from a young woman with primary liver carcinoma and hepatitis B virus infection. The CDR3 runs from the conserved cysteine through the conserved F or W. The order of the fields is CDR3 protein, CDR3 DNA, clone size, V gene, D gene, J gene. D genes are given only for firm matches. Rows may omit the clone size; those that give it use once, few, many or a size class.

CASTLAPRVTGELLF	TGTGCCAGCACCTTGGCACCCAGAGTCACCGGTGAGCTGTTATTT	NA	TRBV5-6	NA	TRBJ2-2
CASSNGRQVTDTQYF	TGTGCCAGCAGTAACGGGAGACAGGTCACAGATACACAGTATTTT	NA	TRBV6-5	NA	TRBJ2-3
CSVAGGDNQPQHF	TGCAGCGTTGCGGGAGGGGATAACCAGCCCCAGCATTTT	NA	TRBV29-1	NA	TRBJ1-5
CASSPGTSGRTDTEYF	TGTGCCAGCAGCCCAGGGACTAGCGGGAGAACAGATACGGAGTATTTT	NA	TRBV7-3	TRBD2	TRBJ2-3
CASSQDSGQGGDEQYF	TGTGCCAGCAGCCAAGATTCGGGACAGGGGGGGGACGAGCAGTACTTC	many	TRBV4-2	TRBD1	TRBJ2-7
CASSPDSNQPQHF	TGTGCCAGCAGCCCGGACAGTAATCAGCCCCAGCATTTT	NA	TRBV7-2	NA	TRBJ1-5
CSVQGGCGVKLFF	TGCAGCGTCCAGGGAGGGTGCGGTGTAAAACTGTTTTTT	NA	TRBV29-1	NA	TRBJ1-4
CANSFGHSTDTQYF	TGTGCCAACAGCTTTGGTCATAGCACAGATACGCAGTATTTT	NA	TRBV12-3/TRBV12-4	NA	TRBJ2-3
CASSLQGPHNQPQHF	TGTGCCAGTAGCCTACAAGGACCCCACAATCAGCCCCAGCATTTT	many	TRBV19	NA	TRBJ1-5
CVILAGTEAFF	TGCGTCATCCTCGCAGGGACTGAAGCTTTCTTT	NA	TRBV10-2	NA	TRBJ1-1
CASSLEGEETQYF	TGTGCCAGCAGCTTAGAGGGGGAAGAGACCCAGTACTTC	many	TRBV13	NA	TRBJ2-5
CTSSGGGHLLGVQFF	TGTACCAGCAGCGGGGGAGGACATTTACTGGGAGTGCAGTTCTTC	NA	TRBV11-1	TRBD2	TRBJ2-1
CASTPSHITGDMQYF	TGTGCCAGCACCCCGAGCCATATTACGGGAGATATGCAGTATTTT	NA	TRBV28	NA	TRBJ2-3
CASSLWAGGPDDTQYF	TGTGCCAGCAGCTTATGGGCGGGAGGGCCTGATGATACGCAGTATTTT	NA	TRBV7-8	TRBD2	TRBJ2-3
CTSSYATGEKFF	TGTACCAGCAGCTACGCGACAGGGGAGAAATTCTTC	many	TRBV11-2	TRBD1	TRBJ2-1
CASSLTSEGAYGQYF	TGTGCCAGCAGTTTGACTAGCGAGGGAGCCTACGGGCAATACTTC	NA	TRBV28	TRBD2	TRBJ2-7
CASSMGQGYGYTF	TGTGCCAGCAGTATGGGACAGGGCTATGGCTACACCTTC	NA	TRBV2	TRBD1	TRBJ1-2
CVSSYPEGRSNTGELFF	TGTGTAAGCAGTTACCCGGAGGGGAGATCAAACACCGGGGAGCTGTTTTTT	NA	TRBV6-6	NA	TRBJ2-2
CASSDRNIGELFF	TGCGCCAGCAGTGATCGAAACATCGGGGAGCTGTTTTTT	NA	TRBV10-1	NA	TRBJ2-2
CASTPRGGKLANTQYF	TGTGCCAGCACACCCAGGGGGGGGAAACTCGCAAATACGCAGTATTTT	few	TRBV7-9	NA	TRBJ2-3
CASSPEGVPTYEQYF	TGTGCCAGCAGCCCCGAGGGAGTGCCAACCTACGAGCAGTACTTC	medium-sized	TRBV11-2	NA	TRBJ2-7
CASSLSGTKGLGQFF	TGTGCCAGCAGCCTGTCCGGGACTAAGGGACTTGGGCAGTTCTTC	once	TRBV12-3/TRBV12-4	TRBD2	TRBJ2-1
CASSESGEAGCEQYF	TGTGCTAGCAGTGAATCAGGGGAGGCGGGCTGCGAGCAGTACTTC	NA	TRBV6-1	NA	TRBJ2-7
CASSYPGTAPSYEEYF	TGTGCCAGCAGCTACCCTGGGACAGCACCATCCTACGAGGAGTACTTC	once	TRBV6-2/TRBV6-3	TRBD1	TRBJ2-7
CSVVEWKLHGYTF	TGCAGCGTTGTCGAATGGAAACTCCATGGCTACACCTTC	NA	TRBV29-1	NA	TRBJ1-2
CSTKPGLGYEQYF	TGTAGTACAAAGCCTGGACTGGGCTACGAGCAGTACTTC	NA	TRBV20-1	NA	TRBJ2-7
CASSFTSETSVDTQYF	TGTGCAAGCAGTTTTACTTCCGAGACTAGCGTAGATACGCAGTATTTT	once	TRBV6-6	TRBD2	TRBJ2-3
CASSWRVGGEAFF	TGTGCCAGCAGTTGGAGGGTTGGCGGAGAAGCTTTCTTT	many	TRBV28	NA	TRBJ1-1
CVNRGITVVNGKLFF	TGTGTCAACAGGGGTATAACAGTGGTTAATGGAAAACTGTTTTTT	NA	TRBV6-5	TRBD1	TRBJ1-4
CASSSGITEQYF	TGTGCCAGCAGCAGCGGGATCACCGAGCAGTACTTC	many	TRBV12-3/TRBV12-4	TRBD2	TRBJ2-7
CSAISGRVNQPQHF	TGCAGTGCTATCAGCGGCAGGGTCAATCAGCCCCAGCATTTC	few	TRBV20-1	NA	TRBJ1-5
CARIWGGSTDTQYF	TGTGCCAGAATCTGGGGGGGGAGCACAGATACGCAGTATTTT	NA	TRBV12-3/TRBV12-4	TRBD2	TRBJ2-3
CASSPETKAFF	TGTGCCAGCAGCCCCGAGACTAAAGCGTTCTTT	NA	TRBV11-2	NA	TRBJ1-1
CACGPGIGWNEQFF	TGCGCCTGCGGCCCAGGCATCGGGTGGAATGAGCAGTTCTTC	NA	TRBV4-3	NA	TRBJ2-1
CASSPGVGGSQANTGELFF	TGCGCCAGCAGCCCTGGGGTAGGGGGAAGCCAAGCGAACACCGGGGAGCTGTTTTTT	once	TRBV4-1	NA	TRBJ2-2
CASSQNFEGLYEQYF	TGTGCCAGCAGCCAAAACTTCGAGGGGCTATACGAGCAGTACTTC	many	TRBV4-2	NA	TRBJ2-7
CASSTPQADYTGELFF	TGTGCCAGCAGCACCCCCCAGGCAGATTACACCGGGGAGCTGTTTTTT	many	TRBV5-6	NA	TRBJ2-2
CASSQSETFFSTGANALTF	TGTGCCAGCAGCCAATCCGAGACATTCTTCTCCACTGGGGCCAACGCCCTGACTTTC	NA	TRBV5-6	NA	TRBJ2-6
CSVAERKFHGYTF	TGCAGCGTTGCCGAAAGGAAATTCCACGGCTACACCTTC	NA	TRBV29-1	NA	TRBJ1-2
CASSFLWATQETQYF	TGTGCCAGCAGTTTTCTTTGGGCAACCCAAGAGACCCAGTACTTC	many	TRBV12-3/TRBV12-4	NA	TRBJ2-5
CASSQDRNIDTQYF	TGCGCCAGCAGCCAAGACAGAAACATAGATACACAGTATTTT	NA	TRBV4-1	NA	TRBJ2-3
CASSQETGRFSSGRARGTDMQYF	TGTGCCAGCAGCCAGGAGACAGGGAGGTTCAGTAGCGGGAGGGCCAGGGGCACAGATATGCAGTATTTT	NA	TRBV4-2	TRBD2	TRBJ2-3
CVSSLKDRAHTSYEQYF	TGTGTCAGCAGCTTGAAGGACAGGGCGCACACCTCCTACGAGCAGTACTTC	NA	TRBV5-5	TRBD1	TRBJ2-7